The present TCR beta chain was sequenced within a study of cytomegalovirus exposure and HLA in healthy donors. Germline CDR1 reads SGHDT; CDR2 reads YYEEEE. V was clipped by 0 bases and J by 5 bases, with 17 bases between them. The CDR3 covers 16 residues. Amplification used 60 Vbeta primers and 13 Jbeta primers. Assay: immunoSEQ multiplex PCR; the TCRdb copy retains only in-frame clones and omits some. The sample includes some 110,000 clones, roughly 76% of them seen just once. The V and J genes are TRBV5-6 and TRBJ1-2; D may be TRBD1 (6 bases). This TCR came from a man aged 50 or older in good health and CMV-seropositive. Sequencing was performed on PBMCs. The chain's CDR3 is CASSLVVPGDLYGYTF. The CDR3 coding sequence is TGTGCCAGCAGCTTGGTGGTACCAGGGGATTTATATGGCTACACCTTC.